The rows below give T cell receptor beta chains drawn from one sample of a study of shared clonotypes between healthy human individuals. TCRdb keeps only in-frame clones here, not all; method: immunoSEQ multiplex PCR. The sample holds approximately 2.3 million clones, approximately 93% seen once. The specimen sequenced was naive CD4+ T cells from PBMCs. Receptors were obtained from a man in his late teens or twenties in good health. Some clones in this sample may be carry-over from other donors' samples. Each CDR3 is given with its conserved first and last residue.

>TRBV2
CASSEGLGLAGGDRDTQYF
>TRBV4-1
CASSREPTLNYGYTF
>TRBV4-1
CASSQGLAGRAYNEQFF
>TRBV6-4
CASRTRSGRASADTQYF
>TRBV5-1
CASSVTGIYEQYF
>TRBV6-6
CASLVGNTGELFF
>TRBV5-4
CASSLELSSYNEQFF
>TRBV28
CASSFVPLTSGSSFF
>TRBV9
CASSPHRGPNYGYTF
>TRBV28
CASLLGGAGGMVGAFF
>TRBV9
CASSVLGQGPQF
>TRBV18
CASSPQGGLGSYEQYF
>TRBV28
CASSSRGYTF
>TRBV5-1
CASSQTQPGTEAFF
>TRBV6-5
CASSYSSGSDTQYF
>TRBV7-8
CASSEPQGARTYEQYF
>TRBV10-3
CATLRDFQETQYF
>TRBV5-1
CASSLLSLTGGYETQYF
>TRBV28
CASRVAGLNEKLFF
>TRBV5-1
CASSWGSGRGQETQYF
>TRBV5-1
CASSLVAGARNEQYF
>TRBV25-1
CASSERTGRSGYTF
>TRBV4-3
CASSVGTSGAYNEQFF
>TRBV5-5
CASSPLGGPPDNEQFF
>TRBV7-3
CASSFLQQETQYF
>TRBV11-2
CASSAMTGVPIYEQYF
>TRBV19
CASSKRDRDNQPQHF
>TRBV28
CASSTQDQSRPNSPLHF
>TRBV27
CASSLYLGGLTSTDTQYF
>TRBV27
CASSSPSLYQSRYNEQFF
>TRBV15
CATSRQLGQNTGELFF
>TRBV10-3
CAINPTRGVTGELFF
>TRBV6-6
CASSPPRTVTYEQYF
>TRBV28
CASSLRWWGQGNTIYF
>TRBV2
CASSGLAAVSYYEQYF
>TRBV7-2
CASSLRARTGSYNEQFF
>TRBV6-6
CASSYGQGTTGELFF
>TRBV15
CATSRAGATEAFF